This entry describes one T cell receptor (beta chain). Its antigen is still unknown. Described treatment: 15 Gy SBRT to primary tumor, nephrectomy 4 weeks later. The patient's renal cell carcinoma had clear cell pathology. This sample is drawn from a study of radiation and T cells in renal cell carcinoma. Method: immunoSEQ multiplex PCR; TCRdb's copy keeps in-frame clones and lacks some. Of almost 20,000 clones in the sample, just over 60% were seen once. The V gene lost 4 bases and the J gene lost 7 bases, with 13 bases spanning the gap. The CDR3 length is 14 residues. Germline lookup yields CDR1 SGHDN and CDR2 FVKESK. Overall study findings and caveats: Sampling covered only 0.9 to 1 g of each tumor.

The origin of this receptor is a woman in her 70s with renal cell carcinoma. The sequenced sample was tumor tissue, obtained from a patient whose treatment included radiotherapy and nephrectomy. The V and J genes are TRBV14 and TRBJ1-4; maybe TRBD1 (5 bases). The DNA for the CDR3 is TGTGCCAGCAGCCCTTCCCGGGACCGTGAAAAACTGTTTTTT. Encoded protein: CASSPSRDREKLFF.